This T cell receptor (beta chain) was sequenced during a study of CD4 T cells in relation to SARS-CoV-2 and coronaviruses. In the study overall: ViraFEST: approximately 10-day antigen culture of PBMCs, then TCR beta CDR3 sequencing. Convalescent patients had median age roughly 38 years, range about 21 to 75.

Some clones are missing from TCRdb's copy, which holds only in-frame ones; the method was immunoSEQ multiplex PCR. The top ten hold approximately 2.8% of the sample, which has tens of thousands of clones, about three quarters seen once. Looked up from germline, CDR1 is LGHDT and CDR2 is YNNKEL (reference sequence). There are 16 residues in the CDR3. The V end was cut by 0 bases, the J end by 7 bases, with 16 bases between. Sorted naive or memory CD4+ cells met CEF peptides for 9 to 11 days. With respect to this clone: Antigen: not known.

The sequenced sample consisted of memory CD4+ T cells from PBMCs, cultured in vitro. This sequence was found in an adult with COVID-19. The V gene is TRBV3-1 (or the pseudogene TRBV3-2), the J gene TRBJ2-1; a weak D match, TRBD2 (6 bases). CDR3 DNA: TGTGCCAGCAGCCAAGATGTCGGGGGTCCCTGGAATGAGCAGTTCTTC. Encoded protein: CASSQDVGGPWNEQFF.